These T cell receptor beta chains were read from a single sample in a study of sequential checkpoint blockade in melanoma. Produced via immunoSEQ multiplex PCR; TCRdb's table is partial and in-frame only. The repertoire includes roughly 10,000 clones, under 60% of them detected once, and approximately 16% sits in the top ten. Sequencing was performed on CD8+ T cells sorted from blood (inferred from file names), taken from a patient given nivolumab and ipilimumab in sequence. These TCRs come from a human donor with melanoma. Each CDR3 is given with its conserved first and last residue. Fields, in order: clone size, J gene, V gene, D gene, CDR3 protein, CDR3 DNA. D genes are given only for firm matches. Only part of the rows carry a size: once, few, many, or a class if the clone is expanded.

- TRBJ1-5 TRBV27 TRBD1 CASSGQGTIQPQHF TGTGCCAGCAGCGGACAGGGAACGATTCAGCCCCAGCATTTT
- TRBJ2-7 TRBV6-6 - CASSFEKDSYYEQYF TGTGCCAGCAGTTTCGAGAAGGACAGCTACTACGAGCAGTACTTC
- TRBJ2-3 TRBV7-8 TRBD1 CASSRRTGGLLDTQYF TGTGCCAGCAGCAGAAGGACAGGGGGATTATTAGATACGCAGTATTTT
- TRBJ2-5 TRBV10-2 TRBD1 CATSQGAETQYF TGCGCCACCAGTCAGGGGGCAGAGACCCAGTACTTC
few TRBJ1-1 TRBV13 - CASSPLGGTEAFF TGTGCCAGCAGCCCCCTCGGAGGCACTGAAGCTTTCTTT
medium-sized TRBJ1-2 TRBV30 - CAWSPDSSGYGYTF TGTGCCTGGAGTCCGGACAGCTCGGGCTATGGCTACACCTTC
- TRBJ2-3 TRBV2 - CASSDPGESDTQYF TGTGCCAGCAGTGATCCCGGGGAGTCAGATACGCAGTATTTT
once TRBJ2-5 TRBV27 TRBD2 CASSSGTSGRKTQYF TGTGCCAGCAGTTCCGGGACTAGCGGGAGGAAGACCCAGTACTTC
- TRBJ2-5 TRBV14 - CASSQEWLAETQYF TGTGCCAGCAGCCAAGAGTGGCTAGCAGAGACCCAGTACTTC
- TRBJ2-5 TRBV6-5 TRBD1 CASSPWDRSGETQYF TGTGCCAGCAGTCCGTGGGACAGGTCTGGAGAGACCCAGTACTTC
- TRBJ2-3 TRBV27 TRBD2 CASSPTSGRWDTQYF TGTGCCAGCAGCCCGACTAGCGGGAGATGGGATACGCAGTATTTT
- TRBJ2-2 TRBV5-4 - CASSHDSWNTGELFF TGTGCCAGCAGCCATGACTCCTGGAACACCGGGGAGCTGTTTTTT
- TRBJ2-5 TRBV4-1 - CASSQSHREETQYF TGCGCCAGCAGCCAATCTCACAGGGAAGAGACCCAGTACTTC
- TRBJ1-2 TRBV27 - CASSDRDPYGYTF TGTGCCAGCAGCGACCGGGATCCCTATGGCTACACCTTC
- TRBJ2-1 TRBV28 TRBD2 CASSGPSGTRYNEQFF TGTGCCAGCAGTGGGCCTAGCGGGACGCGGTACAATGAGCAGTTCTTC
- TRBJ2-3 TRBV7-9 TRBD2 CASSPGLAGSTDTQYF TGTGCCAGCAGTCCGGGACTAGCGGGGAGCACAGATACGCAGTATTTT
once TRBJ2-1 TRBV28 - CASSLTRAAYYNEQFF TGTGCCAGCAGTTTAACTCGTGCGGCCTACTACAATGAGCAGTTCTTC
- TRBJ2-1 TRBV27 TRBD1 CASSYAYGQVGNEQFF TGTGCCAGCAGTTACGCCTACGGACAGGTGGGCAATGAGCAGTTCTTC
medium-sized TRBJ2-7 TRBV12-5 TRBD2 CASGWGGYYEQYF TGTGCTAGTGGTTGGGGGGGATACTACGAGCAGTACTTC
- TRBJ1-2 TRBV6-6 TRBD1 CASSTTGTGDIGGYTF TGTGCCAGCAGTACCACGGGGACAGGAGACATAGGTGGCTACACCTTC
- TRBJ2-5 TRBV28 - CASSPLTRAQETQYF TGTGCCAGCAGTCCGCTAACGAGGGCACAAGAGACCCAGTACTTC
- TRBJ2-1 TRBV9 TRBD2 CASSVDTSGIDEQFF TGTGCCAGCAGCGTAGATACTAGCGGGATTGATGAGCAGTTCTTC
- TRBJ1-2 TRBV20-1 - CSARPGNRYTF TGCAGTGCCAGACCAGGGAATCGCTACACCTTC
- TRBJ2-1 TRBV6-6 TRBD1 CASSYPQGVLNEQFF TGTGCCAGCAGTTACCCACAGGGGGTTTTGAATGAGCAGTTCTTC
- TRBJ2-1 TRBV7-6 - CASSLAGGPYNEQFF TGTGCCAGCAGCTTGGCCGGGGGGCCCTACAATGAGCAGTTCTTC
- TRBJ2-7 TRBV5-4 TRBD1 CASSLGDRPYEQYF TGTGCCAGCAGCTTAGGGGACAGACCCTACGAGCAGTACTTC
- TRBJ2-1 TRBV27 TRBD2 CASSPGLADNEQFF TGTGCCAGCAGTCCCGGACTAGCGGACAATGAGCAGTTCTTC
- TRBJ1-4 TRBV7-9 - CASSLEPGDEKLFF TGTGCCAGCAGCTTGGAACCGGGGGATGAAAAACTGTTTTTT
few TRBJ1-4 TRBV7-8 - CASSLAGATNEKLFF TGTGCCAGCAGCTTAGCGGGCGCAACTAATGAAAAACTGTTTTTT
- TRBJ2-5 TRBV7-9 TRBD1 CASSWTGGSEGTQYF TGTGCCAGCAGTTGGACAGGGGGCTCAGAGGGGACCCAGTACTTC
- TRBJ2-5 TRBV10-3 TRBD2 CAISDPLAGVGQETQYF TGTGCCATCAGTGACCCCCTAGCGGGAGTGGGCCAAGAGACCCAGTACTTC
- TRBJ2-3 TRBV5-1 TRBD1 CASSLATGGGSDTQYF TGCGCCAGCAGCTTGGCCACAGGGGGAGGATCAGATACGCAGTATTTT
- TRBJ2-1 TRBV27 - CASSSVGGHEQFF TGTGCCAGCAGTTCCGTCGGGGGTCATGAGCAGTTCTTC
- TRBJ2-1 TRBV19 TRBD2 CATWTSGRPYNEQFF TGTGCCACTTGGACTAGCGGGCGGCCCTACAATGAGCAGTTCTTC
- TRBJ1-2 TRBV5-4 TRBD1 CASSLDRGDYGYTF TGTGCCAGCAGCTTGGACAGGGGAGATTATGGCTACACCTTC
- TRBJ2-1 TRBV5-6 TRBD2 CASSRLAGGPGPEQFF TGTGCCAGCAGCCGACTAGCGGGAGGTCCAGGACCTGAGCAGTTCTTC
- TRBJ1-2 TRBV4-3 TRBD1 CASSQVHRGNYGYTF TGCGCCAGCAGCCAAGTGCACAGGGGTAACTATGGCTACACCTTC
few TRBJ1-2 TRBV7-9 - CASSLPGESDYGYTF TGTGCCAGCAGCCTCCCAGGGGAATCCGACTATGGCTACACCTTC
few TRBJ2-7 TRBV28 - CASSLGSAPREQYF TGTGCCAGCAGTTTAGGGAGTGCCCCCAGGGAGCAGTACTTC
- TRBJ2-1 TRBV5-4 - CASSLGGLNNEQFF TGTGCCAGCAGCTTGGGAGGTCTAAACAATGAGCAGTTCTTC
- TRBJ2-1 TRBV30 TRBD2 CAWSPGEGYNEQFF TGTGCCTGGAGCCCGGGGGAGGGATACAATGAGCAGTTCTTC
few TRBJ2-1 TRBV9 - CASSVPEAPTYNEQFF TGTGCCAGCAGCGTACCCGAAGCCCCTACCTACAATGAGCAGTTCTTC
medium-sized TRBJ2-1 TRBV19 TRBD2 CASSQMGGRNTYNEQFF TGTGCCAGTAGTCAAATGGGCGGGAGAAACACCTACAATGAGCAGTTCTTC
few TRBJ2-1 TRBV4-3 - CASSQDSSALLNNEQFF TGCGCCAGCAGCCAAGATAGTTCGGCTTTACTAAACAATGAGCAGTTCTTC
- TRBJ2-3 TRBV7-9 TRBD1 CASSLDGEDRGYRADTQYF TGTGCCAGCAGCTTAGATGGGGAAGACAGGGGATATCGGGCAGATACGCAGTATTTT
few TRBJ1-5 TRBV10-3 - CAISAGVRNQPQHF TGTGCCATCAGTGCCGGGGTCCGCAATCAGCCCCAGCATTTT
- TRBJ2-2 TRBV7-2 TRBD1 CASSLEGTVPGELFF TGTGCCAGCAGCTTAGAGGGGACAGTTCCCGGGGAGCTGTTTTTT
- TRBJ2-7 TRBV5-1 TRBD2 CASSLELAGVGEQYF TGCGCCAGCAGCTTGGAACTAGCGGGAGTAGGCGAGCAGTACTTC
- TRBJ2-1 TRBV19 TRBD1 CASRDRGDNEQFF TGTGCCAGTAGAGACAGGGGGGACAATGAGCAGTTCTTC
few TRBJ2-5 TRBV9 TRBD1 CASSPSWGQTETQYF TGTGCCAGCAGCCCCTCTTGGGGACAGACAGAGACCCAGTACTTC